The 28 T cell receptor beta chains in this list originate from one sample, sequenced in a study of blood T cell repertoires in COVID-19. TCRdb's copy holds only in-frame clones and misses some; the assay was immunoSEQ multiplex PCR. The sample has 150,000 to 200,000 clones; more than 75% are singletons. Sequences were obtained from peripheral blood. These receptors all come from a person aged 65 to 85 with COVID-19, enrolled during active disease.

V is TRBV27 and J is TRBJ2-1, with a tentative D call TRBD1 (5 bases). The germline V and J ends were trimmed by 3 bases and 4 bases, with 19 bases remaining between them. The CDR3 totals 17 residues. CDR1 MNHEY and CDR2 SMNVEV come from the germline V gene (reference sequence). DNA of the CDR3: TGTGCCAGCAGTTTCTCTCAGGGAACATCAAATTACAATGAGCAGTTCTTC. Translated, it gives CASSFSQGTSNYNEQFF.

This clone occurred once. The chain employs TRBV28 and TRBJ1-5, with 8 positions matching TRBD1. J gave up 7 bases and V 1 base, and 6 bases lay outside the gene matches. The germline gives CDR1 MDHEN, CDR2 SYDVKM. The CDR3 covers 15 residues. This CDR3 reads CASSLYGQGAQPQHF. The CDR3 DNA reads TGTGCCAGCAGTTTATATGGCCAGGGGGCCCAGCCCCAGCATTTT.

V usage is TRBV12-2 and J usage is TRBJ1-4; the table assigns TRBD1, which was not confirmed against the DNA. TRBV12-2 is a pseudogene. The CDR3 has 17 amino acids. The CDR3: CASRLGGTGTFGEKLFF. The CDR3 bases are TGTGCAAGTCGCTTAGGGGGGACAGGCACCTTCGGGGAAAAACTGTTTTTT.

The chain employs TRBV19 and TRBJ2-5; 9 bases match TRBD2. Germline V gene data show CDR1 as LNHDA and CDR2 as SQIVND (reference sequence). This CDR3 has 16 residues. The trim removed 3 bases at V and 6 bases at J, leaving 11 bases unmatched. CDR3 loop: CASSMVGGGAGQTQYF. CDR3 DNA sequence: TGTGCCAGTAGTATGGTTGGCGGGGGGGCCGGTCAGACCCAGTACTTC.

The rearrangement uses TRBV19 and TRBJ1-4; D ambiguous. Germline CDR1 is LNHDA and CDR2 is SQIVND (reference sequence). V was cut by 5 bases and J by 5 bases, with 15 bases left in between. CDR3 length: 15 residues. This CDR3 is CASSPRTGPNEKLFF. The CDR3 nucleotides read TGTGCCAGTAGTCCCCGGACTGGACCGAATGAAAAACTGTTTTTT.

This chain links TRBV7-8 with TRBJ1-5; 7 positions match TRBD1. This CDR3 has 16 residues. The V segment lost 7 bases and the J segment 0 bases; nucleotides outside the gene matches: 9. Germline V gives CDR1 SGHVS, CDR2 FQNEAQ. Here the CDR3 reads CASTSTGRLSNQPQHF. The CDR3 nucleotides are TGTGCCAGCACCTCGACAGGGAGGCTTAGCAATCAGCCCCAGCATTTT.

The chain couples TRBV7-9 to TRBJ1-2; tentative D call: TRBD1 (6 bases). Per germline, CDR1 SEHNR and CDR2 FQNEAQ (reference sequence). The CDR3 loop spans 14 amino acids. Deletions cut 5 bases from V and 4 bases from J, with 14 bases between. The CDR3 sequence is CASSEPQGSYGYTF. The CDR3 bases are TGTGCCAGCAGCGAACCTCAGGGGAGCTATGGCTACACCTTC.

The chain couples TRBV6-6 to TRBJ1-2; no reliable D call. The CDR3 is 10 amino acids. Trimming left V 8 bases short and J 8 bases short, with 9 bases between. Germline assignment: CDR1 MNHNY and CDR2 SVGAGI (reference sequence). The CDR3 DNA is TGTGCCAGCCTGGCGAGGGGCTACACCTTC. This gives the protein CASLARGYTF.

The chain is built from TRBV19 and TRBJ2-2; TRBD2 aligns across 8 bases. The germline V gene encodes CDR1 LNHDA and CDR2 SQIVND (reference sequence). V gave up 5 bases and J gave up 6 bases; unmatched junction bases: 8. CDR3 length: 15 residues. The CDR3 sequence: CASSQTSARAGELFF. The CDR3 DNA follows: TGTGCCAGTAGTCAGACTAGCGCGCGCGCCGGGGAGCTGTTTTTT.

The V call is TRBV3-1 (or the pseudogene TRBV3-2), the J call TRBJ2-2, with 10 bases matching TRBD2. Germline loops: CDR1 LGHDT, CDR2 YNNKEL (reference sequence). The CDR3 has 15 amino acids. V trimming: 4 bases; J trimming: 7 bases; junction bases outside the gene matches: 6. In DNA, the CDR3 is TGTGCCAGCAGCCCAGAGCTAGCGGGAGACGGGGAGCTGTTTTTT. Encoded protein: CASSPELAGDGELFF.

The rearrangement uses TRBV5-6 and TRBJ2-5; D is possibly TRBD1 (6 bases). CDR1 and CDR2 (germline): SGHDT, YYEEEE. V lost 4 bases and J lost 3, with 13 bases in between. The CDR3 runs to 14 residues. CDR3 protein: CASSPFDRKETQYF. The CDR3 DNA reads TGTGCCAGCAGCCCCTTCGACAGGAAAGAGACCCAGTACTTC.

This chain connects TRBV9 to TRBJ2-2, with 8 bases matching TRBD1. Germline CDR1 and CDR2: SGDLS and YYNGEE. V shed 0 bases and J 3 bases; nucleotides not matched to a gene: 7. The CDR3 extends over 17 amino acids. CDR3 coding DNA: TGTGCCAGCAGCGTAGCAAGGACAGGGTTTGACACCGGGGAGCTGTTTTTT. Amino acid sequence: CASSVARTGFDTGELFF.

This clone was detected a few times. The chain links TRBV7-8 to TRBJ1-5; D unclear. Germline V gene sequence: CDR1 SGHVS, CDR2 FQNEAQ. The CDR3 extends over 17 amino acids. Between the trimmed V and J ends, which lost 0 bases and 7 bases, there was a span of 19 bases. The CDR3: CASSLALTWRGQQPQHF. The CDR3 DNA reads as TGTGCCAGCAGCTTAGCGCTAACGTGGCGGGGTCAACAGCCCCAGCATTTT.

J is TRBJ2-7 and V is TRBV9; 9 nucleotides agree with TRBD2. The V gene's germline CDR1 is SGDLS and CDR2 YYNGEE. CDR3 length equals 13 residues. Unmatched junction bases numbered 2, after V lost 0 bases and J lost 7 bases. CDR3 residues: CASSVGLAGEQYF. In DNA form, the CDR3 reads TGTGCCAGCAGCGTAGGCCTAGCGGGAGAGCAGTACTTC.

The chain combines TRBV9 with TRBJ2-3; a weak D match, TRBD2 (6 bases). The length of the CDR3 is 14 residues. The ends were cut back, 4 bases at V and 2 bases at J, with 11 bases in the middle. The germline gives CDR1 SGDLS, CDR2 YYNGEE. The chain's CDR3 is CASSRGLPTDTQYF. The CDR3 nucleotides are TGTGCCAGCAGCAGGGGACTCCCCACAGATACGCAGTATTTT.

This clone was seen only once. CDR3 protein: CASSLETGAEQYF. The CDR3 DNA sequence: TGCGCCAGCAGCTTGGAGACAGGGGCCGAGCAGTACTTC. The chain recombines TRBV5-1 with TRBJ2-7; 8 bases line up with TRBD1. V shed 0 bases, J shed 6 bases, and the junction held 2 bases outside the gene matches. Germline values: CDR1 SGHRS, CDR2 YFSETQ. This CDR3 is 13 amino acids long.

This clone was counted a few times. V and J are TRBV3-1 (or the pseudogene TRBV3-2) and TRBJ2-7; TRBD1 might be the D (5 bases). This CDR3 contains 15 residues. Germline V lookup: CDR1 LGHDT, CDR2 YNNKEL (reference sequence). Trimming left V 1 base short and J 5 bases short, with 15 bases between. The chain's CDR3 is CASSQGFSQGDEQYF. In nucleotides, the CDR3 is TGTGCCAGCAGCCAAGGATTCTCCCAAGGGGACGAGCAGTACTTC.

V gene TRBV7-2 combines with J gene TRBJ2-7; D not certain. This CDR3 contains 15 residues. Germline V gene sequence: CDR1 SGHTA, CDR2 FQGNSA. Trimming left V 5 bases short and J 0 bases short, with 14 bases between. This CDR3 is CASSPPGVSSYEQYF. The CDR3 nucleotides are TGTGCCAGCAGCCCCCCCGGTGTGAGCTCCTACGAGCAGTACTTC.

This clone was seen a single time. The chain recombines TRBV2 with TRBJ2-7, with D unresolved. V lost 9 bases, J lost 5 bases, and 11 bases lay in between. Germline loops: CDR1 SNHLY, CDR2 FYNNEI. The CDR3 contains 11 residues. The DNA of the CDR3 is TGTGCCAGTGCTAGGCTCCACGAGCAGTACTTC. Amino acid sequence: CASARLHEQYF.

This sequence joins TRBV14 and TRBJ2-7, with D perhaps TRBD1 (6 bases). Germline V CDR1 and CDR2: SGHDN, FVKESK. The CDR3 contains 14 residues. Trimming left V 2 bases short and J 4 bases short, with 12 bases between. Written as DNA, the CDR3 is TGTGCCAGCAGCCAAAACAGGGTGAAGTACGAGCAGTACTTC. It translates to CASSQNRVKYEQYF.

The chain is built from TRBV7-2 and TRBJ1-2; D is unresolved. This CDR3 has 12 residues. Germline V gene lookup returns CDR1 SGHTA and CDR2 FQGNSA. V lost 5 bases and J lost 13, with 17 bases in between. The CDR3 DNA reads as TGTGCCAGCAGCCCAACCGCGGAGGTTCCCACCTTC. Translating gives CASSPTAEVPTF.

This clone came up once. The V call is TRBV5-1, the J call TRBJ2-1; a weak D match, TRBD2 (7 bases). Germline CDR1 is SGHRS and CDR2 is YFSETQ. V lost 2 bases and J lost 6, with 15 bases in between. The length of the CDR3 is 15 residues. The CDR3 spells CASSLAPGGPNEQFF. The CDR3 DNA reads as TGCGCCAGCAGCTTAGCCCCGGGGGGCCCCAATGAGCAGTTCTTC. The complete variable domain, with remaining parts taken from reference TRBV5-1 and TRBJ2-1, reads KAGVTQTPRYLIKTRGQQVTLSCSPISGHRSVSWYQQTPGQGLQFLFEYFSETQRNKGNFPGRFSGRQFSNSRSEMNVSTLELGDSALYLCASSLAPGGPNEQFFGPGTRLTVL.

This clone was counted a single time. The chain has TRBV24-1 and TRBJ1-5, with D tentatively TRBD1 (6 bases). V was cut by 11 bases and J by 6 bases, with 19 bases left in between. The CDR3 totals 14 residues. CDR1 and CDR2 from the germline V gene are KGHDR and SFDVKD. The CDR3 spells CAIAPPGQSQPQHF. CDR3 nucleotide sequence: TGTGCCATCGCCCCTCCGGGACAATCTCAGCCCCAGCATTTT.

This clone was counted once. The chain carries TRBV7-2 and TRBJ2-1, with no clear D. The CDR3 length is 17 residues. Germline V CDR1 and CDR2: SGHTA, FQGNSA. V was trimmed by 4 bases and J by 4 bases, leaving 20 bases between them. DNA of the CDR3: TGTGCCAGCAGCTATGGATTCCCAGACGGGTCTTACAATGAGCAGTTCTTC. Its translation: CASSYGFPDGSYNEQFF. The variable domain in full, with the rest retrieved from reference TRBV7-2 and TRBJ2-1, is GAGVSQSPSNKVTEKGKDVELRCDPISGHTALYWYRQSLGQGLEFLIYFQGNSAPDKSGLPSDRFSAERTGGSVSTLTIQRTQQEDSAVYLCASSYGFPDGSYNEQFFGPGTRLTVL.

The chain recombines TRBV11-2 with TRBJ2-7, with 7 bases aligning to TRBD1. The V segment lost 0 bases and the J segment 6 bases; nucleotides outside the gene matches: 5. Germline CDR1 SGHAT, CDR2 FQNNGV. There are 14 residues in the CDR3. The CDR3 DNA follows: TGTGCCAGCAGCTTAGATGTCGGGACAGTCGAGCAGTACTTC. It is translated as CASSLDVGTVEQYF.

The genes are TRBV24-1 and TRBJ2-2, with D hard to call. CDR1 KGHDR and CDR2 SFDVKD come from the germline V gene. V was clipped by 4 bases and J by 7 bases, with 6 bases between them. The CDR3 has 12 amino acids. CDR3 DNA sequence: TGTGCCACCAGTGACCGTCTCGGGGAGCTGTTTTTT. It is translated as CATSDRLGELFF.

The chain recombines TRBV19 with TRBJ1-1; no reliable D call. The CDR3 length is 13 residues. V was clipped by 7 bases and J by 1 base, with 10 bases between them. In germline, CDR1 is LNHDA, CDR2 SQIVND (reference sequence). The CDR3 is CASNQQRNTEAFF. The CDR3 DNA is TGTGCCAGTAACCAACAAAGGAACACTGAAGCTTTCTTT. The entire variable domain, with the rest obtained from reference TRBV19 and TRBJ1-1, is as follows: DGGITQSPKYLFRKEGQNVTLSCEQNLNHDAMYWYRQDPGQGLRLIYYSQIVNDFQKGDIAEGYSVSREKKESFPLTVTSAQKNPTAFYLCASNQQRNTEAFFGQGTRLTVV.

This rearrangement joins TRBV5-1 to TRBJ1-1; TRBD1 aligns across 8 bases. The V gene end was trimmed by 4 bases and the J gene end by 1 base; junction bases not matched to a gene: 6. CDR1 is SGHRS, CDR2 YFSETQ, per germline. This CDR3 spans 15 amino acids. The CDR3 loop reads CASSPPTGENTEAFF. CDR3 bases: TGCGCCAGCAGCCCCCCGACAGGGGAGAACACTGAAGCTTTCTTT. Drawing the rest from reference TRBV5-1 and TRBJ1-1, the complete variable domain is KAGVTQTPRYLIKTRGQQVTLSCSPISGHRSVSWYQQTPGQGLQFLFEYFSETQRNKGNFPGRFSGRQFSNSRSEMNVSTLELGDSALYLCASSPPTGENTEAFFGQGTRLTVV.